Detailed here is one TCR beta chain. Clones were read by immunoSEQ multiplex PCR, and TCRdb kept only the in-frame ones, dropping some. The table records around 9,600 clones, around 53% of them present only once. CDR3 length: 14 residues. The V gene's germline CDR1 is SGHRS and CDR2 YFSETQ. V dropped 0 bases and J dropped 9 bases, with 13 bases sitting between them. Treatment: 15 Gy SBRT to primary tumor, nephrectomy 4 weeks later. The data stem from a study of radiation and T cells in renal cell carcinoma. Specimen: tumor tissue, collected from a patient whose treatment included radiotherapy and nephrectomy. The chain employs TRBV5-1 and TRBJ2-1; D perhaps matches TRBD2 (7 bases). This receptor was taken from a man in his sixties with renal cell carcinoma. CDR3 sequence (DNA): TGCGCCAGCAGCTTGGTCCAGGGGAGGGGTGAGCAGTTCTTC. Its protein is CASSLVQGRGEQFF.